This TCR beta chain was captured in a study of blood T cell repertoires in COVID-19. As for the study in general: Acute and convalescent COVID-19 samples came from the United States, Italy and Spain. PBMCs, B-cell-depleted T cells, or T cells were the source of the cDNA or gDNA that made up the material.

Enrollment of patients from Seattle took place during active infection, with longitudinal follow-up. CDR1 is SNHLY and CDR2 is FYNNEI in the germline V gene. The V gene lost 8 bases and the J gene lost 7 bases, with 12 bases spanning the gap. CDR3 size: 11 residues. Original handling: Scientists estimated how many nucleated cells there were by amplifying reference gene primers. Some clones are missing from TCRdb's copy, which holds only in-frame ones; the method was immunoSEQ multiplex PCR. That table supplies the V and J calls and clone size; D and trimming were determined from the DNA. The profile shows just over 150,000 clones, approximately 82% of them singletons.

Sequenced material: peripheral blood. This receptor was taken from a woman aged 40 to 50 with COVID-19, enrolled during active disease. This sequence joins TRBV2 and TRBJ2-7; TRBD2 is a possible D gene (7 bases). The chain's CDR3 is CASGGAREQYF. For the CDR3, the DNA is TGTGCCAGCGGGGGGGCCAGGGAGCAGTACTTC. The variable domain in full, completed from reference TRBV2 and TRBJ2-7, reads EPEVTQTPSHQVTQMGQEVILRCVPISNHLYFYWYRQILGQKVEFLVSFYNNEISEKSEIFDDQFSVERPDGSNFTLKIRSTKLEDSAMYFCASGGAREQYFGPGTRLTVT.